This entry is about one T cell receptor beta chain. This specimen belongs to a study of blood T cell repertoires in COVID-19. About the study: The cDNA or gDNA used as material had been derived from T cells, B-cell-depleted T cells, or PBMCs.

Original analysis: Estimation of nucleated cell counts was performed using reference gene primer amplification. Repertoires were generated with immunoSEQ multiplex PCR, while TCRdb's copy carries only in-frame clones and drops some. Clone size and the V and J calls come from that table; the DNA yielded D and trimming. The sample lists 150,000 to 200,000 clones, roughly 79% seen once, with around 12% in the top ten. CDR3 length: 15 residues. Per germline, CDR1 SGHRS and CDR2 YFSETQ. With 3 bases clipped from V and 7 bases from J, the junction kept 12 bases outside the gene matches. This TCR was sampled from a woman older than 75 with COVID-19, enrolled during active disease. The rearrangement joins TRBV5-1 to TRBJ1-2, with 7 bases fitting TRBD1. Sequencing was carried out using peripheral blood. CDR3 sequence reads: CASSSGTARGGGYTF. The CDR3 bases are TGCGCCAGCAGCTCAGGGACAGCCAGGGGAGGTGGCTACACCTTC.